This T cell receptor (beta chain) was recorded in a study of T cells expressing NK-cell markers. Overall study context: Sorted CD3+CD56+NKG2C+, CD3+CD56+NKG2C- and CD3+CD56-NKG2C+ T cells supplied TCR beta repertoires.

TCRdb re-called the 5' RACE reads; every CDR3 protein appears as one record, without DNA. The table lists some 300,000 distinct CDR3 sequences. This CDR3 has 14 amino acids. CDR1 SGHRS and CDR2 YFSETQ come from the germline V gene. The receptor's source is a man between 18 and 35 years old in good health. This chain joins TRBV5-1 and TRBJ2-5. Sequencing input: blood T cells: a sorted CD56 or NKG2C T cell subset, CD4+ or CD8+ T cells, or bulk PBMC T cells (not recorded which). The CDR3 region is CASSPWEVQETQYF.